The 20 T cell receptor beta chains in this list originate from one sample, sequenced in a study of molecular identifiers for immune sequencing clone quantification. MiXCR was run by TCRdb on the PCR reads, yielding one entry per CDR3 protein. The sample lists more than 450,000 distinct CDR3 sequences; about 25% were seen once. Sequencing used naive CD8+ T cells from blood, with Jurkat cell RNA spiked in. Subset given: FACS-sorted CD8+CD4-CCR7+CD45RA+ naive T cells. The receptor source for this set is a human donor in good health. Some libraries in this study had Jurkat cell RNA spiked in.

V is TRBV6-2 or TRBV6-3 and J is TRBJ2-7, with TRBD1 matching over 10 bases. Germline assignment: CDR1 MNHEY and CDR2 SVGEGT. There are 15 residues in the CDR3. With V trimmed by 6 bases and J by 4 bases, 9 bases remained unmatched. The CDR3 here is CASRDRDRGRYEQYF. CDR3 DNA: TGTGCCAGCAGAGACCGGGACAGGGGTCGTTACGAGCAGTACTTC.

This clonotype was observed a handful of times. V and J are TRBV11-2 and TRBJ2-5; no definite D call. V lost 1 base, J lost 3 bases, and 9 bases lay in between. Germline V gene sequence: CDR1 SGHAT, CDR2 FQNNGV. This CDR3 contains 14 residues. This CDR3 reads CASSLAGFEETQYF. CDR3 DNA sequence: TGTGCCAGCAGCTTAGCCGGGTTTGAAGAGACCCAGTACTTC.

To note about this clonotype: This may arise from a read error, as a much more abundant clone is one base away. CDR3 protein: CASSLSQSSSGANVLTF. CDR3 bases: TGTGCCAGCAGCTTAAGTCAATCTAGCTCTGGGGCCAACGTCCTGACTTTC. V and J are TRBV5-6 and TRBJ2-6; D remains ambiguous. V lost 2 bases to trimming and J lost 0 bases, with 12 bases between them. In germline, CDR1 is SGHDT, CDR2 YYEEEE. The CDR3 totals 17 residues.

The V call is TRBV7-9, the J call TRBJ1-3; the D is unclear. Germline V gene data show CDR1 as SEHNR and CDR2 as FQNEAQ (reference sequence). V was trimmed by 8 bases and J by 0 bases, leaving 5 bases between them. The CDR3 length is 12 residues. CDR3 coding DNA: TGTGCCAGCGGATACTCTGGAAACACCATATATTTT. Protein product: CASGYSGNTIYF.

As concerns this clonotype: A much larger clone differs by one base, so this may be a read error. The chain recombines TRBV28 with TRBJ2-7; D possibly corresponds to TRBD1 (5 bases). Germline-derived CDR1 and CDR2 are MDHEN and SYDVKM. The CDR3 is 12 amino acids. This CDR3 is CASRTEGYGQYF. The CDR3 DNA reads TGTGCCAGCAGGACAGAAGGGTACGGGCAGTACTTC.

This clonotype was found a few times. The V call is TRBV5-3, the J call TRBJ2-1; possibly TRBD1 or TRBD2 for D (6 bases each). TRBV5-3 is marked as an open reading frame, function uncertain. CDR3 size: 16 residues. Trimming took 8 bases from V and 0 from J, leaving 18 bases between them. The CDR3 region is CASSGLEGGSYNEQFF. The CDR3 DNA follows: TGTGCCAGCAGCGGCTTGGAGGGGGGCTCCTACAATGAGCAGTTCTTC.

This chain connects TRBV11-2 to TRBJ2-7; a weak D match, TRBD1 (5 bases). V shed 1 base and J shed 12 bases, with 13 bases lying between them. The CDR3 is 12 amino acids. Germline assignment: CDR1 SGHAT and CDR2 FQNNGV. The CDR3 coding sequence is TGTGCCAGCAGCTTAGTAGGGGCAGATCCGTACTTC. Translation gives CASSLVGADPYF.

In this sample, this clonotype turned up a few times. This chain uses TRBV19 with TRBJ2-1; D is uncertain. There are 13 residues in the CDR3. V dropped 2 bases and J dropped 6 bases, with 8 bases sitting between them. CDR1 is LNHDA, CDR2 SQIVND, per germline (reference sequence). DNA of the CDR3: TGTGCCAGTAGTATATTAGCTGGCAATGAGCAGTTCTTC. It codes for CASSILAGNEQFF.

This clonotype has ten or more counts. The limits of the CDR3 on the DNA are not certain, so only TCRdb's listed CDR3 is given. The chain recombines TRBV28 with TRBJ2-3. A total of 15 residues make up the CDR3, ends included. In germline, CDR1 is MDHEN, CDR2 SYDVKM. CDR3 in amino acids: CASSFLETSTDTQYF.

Comments on this clonotype: A much larger clone differs by one base, so this may be a read error. This CDR3 reads CASGPIGHTNTEAFF. The CDR3 bases are TGTGCCAGCGGCCCTATTGGACATACGAACACTGAAGCTTTCTTT. The chain couples TRBV7-9 to TRBJ1-1, with D perhaps matching TRBD1 (5 bases). The CDR3 contains 15 residues. Between the trimmed V and J ends, which lost 8 bases and 1 base, there was a span of 17 bases. Germline V gene lookup returns CDR1 SEHNR and CDR2 FQNEAQ (reference sequence).

This clonotype has just a few counts. This chain links TRBV5-4 with TRBJ1-1; weak D call: TRBD1 (5 bases). In germline, CDR1 is SGHNT, CDR2 YYREEE (reference sequence). The CDR3 has 16 residues. V was shortened by 0 bases and J by 6 bases, with 18 bases between the two germline ends. CDR3 bases: TGTGCCAGCAGCTTGGCCCCCGGGACCCCAGCGGCTGAAGCTTTCTTT. Translated, it gives CASSLAPGTPAAEAFF.

A few counts support this clonotype. J is TRBJ1-5 and V is TRBV23-1; TRBD1 might be the D (5 bases). TRBV23-1 is identified as an open reading frame with a role that is uncertain. Trimming shortened V by 3 bases and J by 4 bases, and 13 bases separated the two germline ends. The CDR3 covers 15 residues. The CDR3 spells CASSHLLDSNQPQHF. CDR3 sequence (DNA): TGCGCCAGCAGTCATCTGCTCGACAGTAATCAGCCCCAGCATTTT.

About this clonotype itself: A read error may be the cause here, since a much bigger clone is one base away. The chain is built from TRBV29-1 and TRBJ1-1; D possibly corresponds to TRBD1 (5 bases). The ends were cut back, 1 base at V and 12 bases at J, with 15 bases in the middle. The length of the CDR3 is 12 residues. CDR1 is SQVTM and CDR2 is ANQGSEA in the germline V gene. CDR3 loop: CSVEVSGRETFF. DNA of the CDR3: TGCAGCGTTGAAGTATCAGGCAGGGAAACTTTCTTT.

Turning to this clonotype: The CDR3 ends on some other residue instead of the conserved phenylalanine or tryptophan, so this is likely a read error. CDR3 nucleotide sequence: TGTGCCAGCAGTCCTGCGAGGACTGAAGCTTTCTTA. It is translated as CASSPARTEAFL. V gene TRBV13 combines with J gene TRBJ1-1; D ambiguous. This CDR3 has 12 amino acids. With 6 bases removed from V and 5 bases from J, the gap between germline ends came to 10 bases. The V gene's germline CDR1 is PRHDT and CDR2 FYEKMQ (reference sequence).

This clonotype came up a few times. The chain joins TRBV27 to TRBJ2-5; 8 nucleotides match TRBD2. Germline loops: CDR1 MNHEY, CDR2 SMNVEV (reference sequence). The CDR3 runs 17 residues. Trimming took 6 bases from V and 2 from J; bases not matched to a gene: 14. The CDR3 loop reads CASSFIGISGEQETQYF. The DNA of the CDR3 is TGTGCCAGCAGCTTTATTGGGATTAGCGGGGAACAAGAGACCCAGTACTTC.

This clonotype came up many times. This chain links TRBV5-1 with TRBJ1-1; unclear D gene. Germline V lookup: CDR1 SGHRS, CDR2 YFSETQ. The CDR3 sequence is 13 residues long. V was shortened by 4 bases and J by 5 bases, with 12 bases between the two germline ends. The CDR3: CASSLGSRTEAFF. The CDR3 region has the DNA TGCGCCAGCAGCCTGGGGAGCAGGACTGAAGCTTTCTTT.

Only a few counts were recorded for this clonotype. The chain uses TRBV27 and TRBJ2-7; 8 nucleotides line up with TRBD1. The V and J ends lost 5 bases and 4 bases, in that order; junction bases with no gene match: 13. This CDR3 contains 16 residues. CDR1 is MNHEY and CDR2 is SMNVEV in the germline V gene (reference sequence). The CDR3 DNA sequence: TGTGCCAGCAGTCCTCACCCCGGGACAGGAGAATACGAGCAGTACTTC. Amino acid sequence: CASSPHPGTGEYEQYF.

J is TRBJ2-3 and V is TRBV27; D is unclear. The CDR3 length is 15 residues. Trimming stripped 3 bases from V and 2 bases from J, with 12 bases between. Germline CDR1 reads MNHEY; CDR2 reads SMNVEV (reference sequence). Here the CDR3 DNA reads TGTGCCAGCAGTTTGTGGGTAGCAGACACAGATACGCAGTATTTT. Amino acids: CASSLWVADTDTQYF.

Worth noting for this clonotype: A much larger clone sits a single nucleotide away, making a read error possible. The chain recombines TRBV6-5 with TRBJ1-4, with unresolved D. Germline assignment: CDR1 MNHEY and CDR2 SVGAGI. The CDR3 has 15 amino acids. The CDR3 DNA follows: TGTGCCGGCAGTCCCTCAACGGCAACTAATGAAAAACTGTTTTTT. Its translation: CAGSPSTATNEKLFF.

This clonotype was picked up many times. V usage is TRBV5-1 and J usage is TRBJ2-5; a weak D match, TRBD1 (6 bases). CDR3 length: 16 residues. Trimming left V 1 base short and J 2 bases short, with 15 bases between. Germline-derived CDR1 and CDR2 are SGHRS and YFSETQ. As DNA, the CDR3 is TGCGCCAGCAGCTTGTCCCAGGGGTGGGCTCAAGAGACCCAGTACTTC. This gives the protein CASSLSQGWAQETQYF.